Detailed here is one T cell receptor (beta chain). This entry belongs to a study of blood T cell repertoires in COVID-19. Sequenced by immunoSEQ multiplex PCR; TCRdb stores in-frame clones only, minus some. The sample includes hundreds of thousands of clones, approximately 91% of them seen just once. CDR3 length: 12 amino acids. V was cut by 3 bases and J by 2 bases, with 8 bases left in between. Germline CDR1 reads DFQATT; CDR2 reads SNEGSKA (reference sequence). The clonotype was recovered from a woman aged 55-70 years with acute or convalescent COVID-19. The rearrangement links TRBV20-1 to TRBJ2-7; no firm D call. The material sequenced was peripheral blood. This CDR3 reads CSASGPAYEQYF. The DNA for the CDR3 is TGCAGTGCTAGTGGCCCAGCCTACGAGCAGTACTTC.